The 16 T cell receptor beta chains listed next were all sequenced from one sample in a study of molecular identifiers for immune sequencing clone quantification. TCRdb called the PCR reads again in MiXCR, with one record for every CDR3 protein. This table holds 490,000 or so distinct CDR3 sequences, about a fifth found once. Material for sequencing was naive CD8+ T cells from blood, with Jurkat cell RNA spiked in. The subset here: FACS-sorted CD8+CD4-CCR7+CD45RA+ naive T cells. These receptors were obtained from a human donor in good health. Some libraries in this study had Jurkat cell RNA spiked in.

This clonotype came up many times. The chain links TRBV7-9 to TRBJ2-7; D ambiguous. CDR3 length: 17 amino acids. Germline V lookup: CDR1 SEHNR, CDR2 FQNEAQ (reference sequence). V lost 5 bases to trimming and J lost 4 bases, with 24 bases between them. CDR3 DNA sequence: TGTGCCAGCAGCCCTCAAACTCCCGGTCTTTTGATTTACGAGCAGTACTTC. Protein sequence: CASSPQTPGLLIYEQYF.

This clonotype was recorded a few times. CDR3 bases: TGTGCCAGCAGCACACAGGGCGCAGAGAAGGGCTACACCTTC. Amino acids: CASSTQGAEKGYTF. This sequence joins TRBV27 and TRBJ1-2; weak D call: TRBD1 (6 bases). Trimming shortened V by 6 bases and J by 8 bases, and 19 bases separated the two germline ends. This CDR3 is 14 amino acids long. The germline V gene encodes CDR1 MNHEY and CDR2 SMNVEV (reference sequence).

This clonotype was detected a few times. The chain is built from TRBV30 and TRBJ2-3; D is unresolved. Germline V gives CDR1 GTSNPN, CDR2 SVGIG (reference sequence). The CDR3 covers 13 residues. V lost 0 bases and J lost 4, with 8 bases in between. The chain's CDR3 is CAWSVTLADTQYF. CDR3 sequence (DNA): TGTGCCTGGAGTGTGACCCTTGCAGATACGCAGTATTTT.

This clonotype was seen repeatedly, ten times or more. The chain carries TRBV7-8 and TRBJ2-1, with 9 bases identical to TRBD2. The trim removed 8 bases at V and 9 bases at J, leaving 5 bases unmatched. Germline CDR1 and CDR2: SGHVS and FQNEAQ. The CDR3 is 12 amino acids. DNA of the CDR3: TGTGCCAGCGGGGGGACTAGCCCTGAGCAGTTCTTC. Protein: CASGGTSPEQFF.

Many counts were recorded for this clonotype. This chain's CDR3 is CSVSGLGLGQETQYF. CDR3 bases: TGCAGCGTTTCTGGGCTGGGCTTGGGGCAAGAGACCCAGTACTTC. V is TRBV29-1 and J is TRBJ2-5, with D unclear. The CDR3 runs 15 residues. From germline, CDR1 is SQVTM and CDR2 ANQGSEA. The germline V and J ends were trimmed by 5 bases and 2 bases, with 18 bases remaining between them.

This clonotype was detected only a few times. The J gene is TRBJ2-7, the V gene TRBV28; D uncertain. Trimming pared 1 base from V and 2 bases from J, leaving 9 bases between. CDR1 is MDHEN and CDR2 is SYDVKM in the germline V gene. CDR3 length: 14 amino acids. CDR3 amino acids: CASSLLRVAYEQYF. DNA for the CDR3: TGTGCCAGCAGTTTATTAAGGGTCGCCTACGAGCAGTACTTC.

The J gene is TRBJ2-7, the V gene TRBV19; the D gene is possibly TRBD2 (6 bases). The CDR3 runs 15 residues. Germline V gene data show CDR1 as LNHDA and CDR2 as SQIVND (reference sequence). V lost 3 bases and J lost 4, with 16 bases in between. The CDR3 sequence: CASSIFPGGSYEQYF. The CDR3 DNA reads TGTGCCAGTAGTATTTTTCCCGGGGGTTCGTACGAGCAGTACTTC.

This chain links TRBV27 with TRBJ2-1; 7 bases match TRBD1. The CDR3 contains 17 residues. The V segment lost 0 bases and the J segment 2 bases; nucleotides outside the gene matches: 7. CDR1 and CDR2 (germline): MNHEY, SMNVEV (reference sequence). The CDR3: CASSLSSGQAPYNEQFF. CDR3 nucleotides: TGTGCCAGCAGTTTATCGTCCGGACAGGCGCCCTACAATGAGCAGTTCTTC.

This clonotype was detected ten times or more. This sequence joins TRBV9 and TRBJ1-1, with 8 bases lining up with TRBD1. The V segment lost 5 bases and the J segment 5 bases; nucleotides outside the gene matches: 8. From germline, CDR1 is SGDLS and CDR2 YYNGEE. CDR3 length: 14 amino acids. The CDR3 is CASSPDRGGTEAFF. As DNA, the CDR3 is TGTGCCAGCAGTCCCGACAGGGGCGGGACTGAAGCTTTCTTT. Combining the CDR3 with reference TRBV9 and TRBJ1-1 gives the whole variable domain DSGVTQTPKHLITATGQRVTLRCSPRSGDLSVYWYQQSLDQGLQFLIQYYNGEERAKGNILERFSAQQFPDLHSELNLSSLELGDSALYFCASSPDRGGTEAFFGQGTRLTVV.

This clonotype was recorded a few times. The chain couples TRBV27 to TRBJ1-5; a possible D gene is TRBD1 (6 bases). CDR1 and CDR2 from the germline V gene are MNHEY and SMNVEV (reference sequence). The CDR3 runs to 15 residues. Trimming took 6 bases from V and 3 from J, leaving 15 bases between them. This CDR3 reads CASRVTGLPNQPQHF. The CDR3 DNA reads TGTGCCAGCAGGGTTACAGGGCTACCCAATCAGCCCCAGCATTTT.

The chain uses TRBV7-9 and TRBJ2-7, with D perhaps TRBD2 (6 bases). The germline V gene has CDR1 SEHNR and CDR2 FQNEAQ (reference sequence). There are 14 residues in the CDR3. V was trimmed by 0 bases and J by 5 bases, leaving 11 bases between them. CDR3 coding DNA: TGTGCCAGCAGCTTAGCGGGCGGGATCCACGAGCAGTACTTC. Residues: CASSLAGGIHEQYF.

This clonotype was found a few times. The rearrangement joins TRBV2 to TRBJ2-5, with a weak D call TRBD2 (6 bases). This CDR3 is built from 17 residues. Deletions cut 0 bases from V and 2 bases from J, with 16 bases between. Germline V CDR1 and CDR2: SNHLY, FYNNEI. The CDR3 loop reads CASSEASAGFWQETQYF. The CDR3 DNA sequence: TGTGCCAGCAGTGAAGCATCAGCGGGTTTTTGGCAAGAGACCCAGTACTTC. The full variable domain, its missing parts supplied by reference TRBV2 and TRBJ2-5, is EPEVTQTPSHQVTQMGQEVILRCVPISNHLYFYWYRQILGQKVEFLVSFYNNEISEKSEIFDDQFSVERPDGSNFTLKIRSTKLEDSAMYFCASSEASAGFWQETQYFGPGTRLLVL.

The genes are TRBV2 and TRBJ2-1; unclear D gene. The CDR3 extends over 15 amino acids. Germline CDR1 is SNHLY and CDR2 is FYNNEI. The V end was cut by 6 bases, the J end by 4 bases, with 16 bases between. The CDR3 loop is CASSEDPSLYNEQFF. CDR3 sequence (DNA): TGTGCCAGCAGCGAGGACCCAAGCTTATACAATGAGCAGTTCTTC.

This chain links TRBV15 with TRBJ2-2; weak D call: TRBD1 (6 bases). CDR1 LNHNV and CDR2 YYDKDF come from the germline V gene (reference sequence). This CDR3 has 14 amino acids. The V end was cut by 8 bases, the J end by 0 bases, with 10 bases between. The CDR3 DNA is TGTGCCACCGGTAACAGGGCGAACACCGGGGAGCTGTTTTTT. Its translation is CATGNRANTGELFF.

On this clonotype itself: This clone may be a read error of a much larger clone one base away. V is TRBV7-6 and J is TRBJ1-1, with TRBD1 as a possible D gene (6 bases). Trimming took 1 base from V and 4 from J, leaving 10 bases between them. Germline CDR1 reads SGHVS; CDR2 reads FNYEAQ. This CDR3 has 14 amino acids. In nucleotides, the CDR3 is TGTGCCAGCAGCTTAGGGGGACAACGCACTGAAGCTTTCTTT. This sequence encodes CASSLGGQRTEAFF.

This clonotype was detected ten times or more. The chain recombines TRBV12-3 or TRBV12-4 with TRBJ1-1; weak D call: TRBD1 (6 bases). Trimming removed 3 bases at V and 3 bases at J, with 17 bases between. The CDR3 consists of 16 residues. CDR3 DNA: TGTGCCAGCAGTTTCGGGGGGGGGCTAAGTGACACTGAAGCTTTCTTT. Protein sequence: CASSFGGGLSDTEAFF.